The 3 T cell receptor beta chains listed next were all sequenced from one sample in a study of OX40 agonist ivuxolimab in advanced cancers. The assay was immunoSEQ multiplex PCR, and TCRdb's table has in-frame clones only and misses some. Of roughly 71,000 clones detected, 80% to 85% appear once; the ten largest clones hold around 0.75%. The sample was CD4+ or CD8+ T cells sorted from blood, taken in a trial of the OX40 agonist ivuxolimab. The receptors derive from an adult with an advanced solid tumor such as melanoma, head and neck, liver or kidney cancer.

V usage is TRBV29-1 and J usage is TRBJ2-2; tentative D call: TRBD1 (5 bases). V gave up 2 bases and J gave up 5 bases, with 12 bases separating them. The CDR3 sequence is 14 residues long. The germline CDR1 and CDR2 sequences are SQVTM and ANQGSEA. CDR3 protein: CSVETQGLTGELFF. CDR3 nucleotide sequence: TGCAGCGTTGAAACCCAGGGCTTGACCGGGGAGCTGTTTTTT.

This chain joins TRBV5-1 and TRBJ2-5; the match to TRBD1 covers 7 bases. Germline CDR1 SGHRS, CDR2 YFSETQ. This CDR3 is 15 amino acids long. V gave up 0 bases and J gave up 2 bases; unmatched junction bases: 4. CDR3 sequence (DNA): TGCGCCAGCAGCTTGGAGGACAGGCCTCAAGAGACCCAGTACTTC. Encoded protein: CASSLEDRPQETQYF.

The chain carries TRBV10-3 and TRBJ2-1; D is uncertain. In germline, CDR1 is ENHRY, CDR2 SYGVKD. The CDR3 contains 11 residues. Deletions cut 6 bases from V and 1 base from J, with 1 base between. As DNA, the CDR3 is TGTGCCATCAGGTCCTACAATGAGCAGTTCTTC. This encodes CAIRSYNEQFF.